This note documents a single T cell receptor (beta chain) sequence. The sample originates from a study of T cell responses to AZD1222 COVID-19 vaccine. Trimming left V 3 bases short and J 1 base short, with 10 bases between. Germline V gene lookup returns CDR1 GTSNPN and CDR2 SVGIG (reference sequence). The CDR3 spans 14 residues. TCRdb's copy holds only in-frame clones and misses some; the assay was immunoSEQ multiplex PCR. The sample holds around 140,000 clones, roughly 92% seen once. The input for sequencing was peripheral blood, taken on day 0 of AZD1222 vaccination. This sequence originates from an adult in good health. The chain uses TRBV30 and TRBJ1-5; D may be TRBD1 (5 bases). The CDR3: CAWRQTASNQPQHF. CDR3 DNA: TGTGCCTGGAGACAGACAGCGAGCAATCAGCCCCAGCATTTT.